These 3 T cell receptor beta chains share one sample of origin, sequenced in a study of OX40 agonist ivuxolimab in advanced cancers. TCRdb keeps only in-frame clones here, not all; method: immunoSEQ multiplex PCR. The sample includes about 98,000 clones, roughly 85% seen only once; the top ten take over 0.4%. This specimen was CD4+ or CD8+ T cells sorted from blood, taken in a trial of the OX40 agonist ivuxolimab. These receptors originate from an adult with an advanced solid tumor such as melanoma, head and neck, liver or kidney cancer.

This clone was seen ten or more times. The CDR3 end shows no conserved phenylalanine or tryptophan, and so a read error is likely. This sequence joins TRBV2 and TRBJ1-6; the D gene is possibly TRBD1 (5 bases). The V and J ends lost 6 bases and 8 bases respectively, with 14 bases between them. This CDR3 is built from 14 residues. The V gene's germline CDR1 is SNHLY and CDR2 FYNNEI. The CDR3: CASRGDTAHSPLHL. CDR3 nucleotide sequence: TGTGCCAGCAGGGGGGATACTGCCCATTCACCCCTCCACCTT.

The J gene is TRBJ2-5, the V gene TRBV15; no firm D call. V was trimmed by 3 bases and J by 5 bases, leaving 10 bases between them. Germline CDR1 and CDR2: LNHNV and YYDKDF (reference sequence). The CDR3 is 13 residues long. In DNA, the CDR3 is TGTGCCACCAGCAGGGGCGGCGAGGAGACCCAGTACTTC. As protein: CATSRGGEETQYF.

This sequence joins TRBV19 and TRBJ1-5, with TRBD1 as a possible D gene (6 bases). The germline CDR1 and CDR2 sequences are LNHDA and SQIVND (reference sequence). Trimming removed 6 bases from V and 5 bases from J, with 20 bases in between. CDR3 length equals 16 residues. CDR3 loop: CASSPRGGTLDQPQHF. Written as DNA, the CDR3 is TGTGCCAGTAGCCCCCGAGGGGGAACCCTTGATCAGCCCCAGCATTTT. Complete variable domain (other parts from reference TRBV19 and TRBJ1-5): DGGITQSPKYLFRKEGQNVTLSCEQNLNHDAMYWYRQDPGQGLRLIYYSQIVNDFQKGDIAEGYSVSREKKESFPLTVTSAQKNPTAFYLCASSPRGGTLDQPQHFGDGTRLSIL.